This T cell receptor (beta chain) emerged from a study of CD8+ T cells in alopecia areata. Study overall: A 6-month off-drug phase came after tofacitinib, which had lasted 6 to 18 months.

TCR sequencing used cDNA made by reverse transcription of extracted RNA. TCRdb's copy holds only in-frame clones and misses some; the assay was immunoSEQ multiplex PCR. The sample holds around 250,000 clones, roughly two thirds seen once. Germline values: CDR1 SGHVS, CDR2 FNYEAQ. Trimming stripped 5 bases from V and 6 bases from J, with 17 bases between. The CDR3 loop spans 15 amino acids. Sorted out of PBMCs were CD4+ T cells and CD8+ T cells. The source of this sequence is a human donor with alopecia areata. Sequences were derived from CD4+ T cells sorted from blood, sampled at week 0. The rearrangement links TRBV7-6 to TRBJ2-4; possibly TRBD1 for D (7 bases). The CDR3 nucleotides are TGTGCCAGCAGCGCCGGTGGGCAGGGGGGAAACATTCAGTACTTC. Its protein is CASSAGGQGGNIQYF.